This entry lists 18 T cell receptor beta chains sequenced from one sample in a study of Graves' ophthalmopathy and Graves' hyperthyroidism. Transcripts of RNA were the source for amplifying TCR beta CDR3 regions. RT-PCR in the first round used HTBI primers; a second-round multiplex PCR followed. From the multiplex PCR reads, TCRdb called clonotypes with MiXCR, one entry per CDR3 protein. The table lists 650,000 to 800,000 distinct CDR3 sequences, roughly two fifths of them singletons. The sample was peripheral blood. Source of these receptors: an adult man with Graves' ophthalmopathy.

The rearrangement uses TRBV5-1 and TRBJ2-7, with D possibly being TRBD2 (5 bases). CDR1 and CDR2 from the germline V gene are SGHRS and YFSETQ. The V end was cut by 0 bases, the J end by 0 bases, with 10 bases between. The CDR3 is 15 residues long. As DNA, the CDR3 is TGCGCCAGCAGCTTGGTTAGCGAAAGCTCCTACGAGCAGTACTTC. This sequence encodes CASSLVSESSYEQYF. The complete variable domain, with remaining parts taken from reference TRBV5-1 and TRBJ2-7, reads KAGVTQTPRYLIKTRGQQVTLSCSPISGHRSVSWYQQTPGQGLQFLFEYFSETQRNKGNFPGRFSGRQFSNSRSEMNVSTLELGDSALYLCASSLVSESSYEQYFGPGTRLTVT.

The chain has TRBV29-1 and TRBJ2-5, with D possibly TRBD1 on 5 matching bases. V was pared by 5 bases and J by 4 bases, with 8 bases between. This CDR3 contains 11 residues. Germline-derived CDR1 and CDR2 are SQVTM and ANQGSEA. The CDR3 sequence is CSVRQGETQYF. The CDR3 nucleotides read TGCAGCGTTCGGCAGGGAGAGACCCAGTACTTC.

This clonotype was counted many times. This chain links TRBV6-5 with TRBJ2-5; possibly TRBD1 for D (6 bases). Germline CDR1 reads MNHEY; CDR2 reads SVGAGI. The CDR3 contains 16 residues. The V and J ends lost 1 base and 2 bases respectively, with 14 bases between them. The CDR3 DNA reads TGTGCCAGCAGTTACTTAGGACAGTCGGCGCAAGAGACCCAGTACTTC. It is translated as CASSYLGQSAQETQYF.

This clonotype has ten or more counts. This chain links TRBV7-8 with TRBJ1-5; the match to TRBD1 covers 8 bases. J gave up 6 bases and V 1 base, and 11 bases lay outside the gene matches. CDR1 SGHVS and CDR2 FQNEAQ come from the germline V gene. The CDR3 has 17 amino acids. CDR3: CASSLGRTGLRSQPQHF. The CDR3 nucleotides are TGTGCCAGCAGCTTAGGCCGGACAGGGTTAAGGAGTCAGCCCCAGCATTTT.

The genes are TRBV29-1 and TRBJ2-6; 7 bases are shared with TRBD1. V shed 8 bases and J 0 bases; nucleotides not matched to a gene: 10. Germline lookup yields CDR1 SQVTM and CDR2 ANQGSEA. The CDR3 contains 16 residues. The CDR3 coding sequence is TGCAGCAGTGCCCGGGACAGTTCCTCTGGGGCCAACGTCCTGACTTTC. Translation gives CSSARDSSSGANVLTF.

The chain carries TRBV6-1 and TRBJ1-2; D is ambiguous. V was shortened by 4 bases and J by 8 bases, with 17 bases between the two germline ends. Germline CDR1 MNHNS, CDR2 SASEGT. The CDR3 is 14 amino acids. CDR3 sequence reads: CASSVTWPYRGYTF. CDR3 coding DNA: TGTGCCAGCAGTGTAACCTGGCCCTATAGGGGCTACACCTTC.

The count of this clonotype is one. The germline gene is not matched at one end of the junction; a read error may be the cause. This CDR3 reads CASSISLLSGGFNEQCF. Written as DNA, the CDR3 is TGTGCCAGTAGTATCTCCCTACTAAGCGGGGGATTCAACGAGCAGTGCTTC. The chain uses TRBV19 and TRBJ2-7; 8 bases map to TRBD2. Looked up from germline, CDR1 is LNHDA and CDR2 is SQIVND (reference sequence). This CDR3 contains 17 residues. The full variable domain, rest sourced from reference TRBV19 and TRBJ2-7, is DGGITQSPKYLFRKEGQNVTLSCEQNLNHDAMYWYRQDPGQGLRLIYYSQIVNDFQKGDIAEGYSVSREKKESFPLTVTSAQKNPTAFYLCASSISLLSGGFNEQCFGPGTRLTVT.

The chain joins TRBV2 to TRBJ1-4, with D unresolved. Germline CDR1 and CDR2: SNHLY and FYNNEI. V lost 6 bases and J lost 7, with 15 bases in between. CDR3 length equals 14 residues. The CDR3 bases are TGTGCCAGCAGCCCCGGGAAGGGAACTGAAAAACTGTTTTTT. Translation: CASSPGKGTEKLFF.

This clonotype was seen only a few times. The V gene is TRBV6-6, the J gene TRBJ1-5; no clear D gene. CDR1 MNHNY and CDR2 SVGAGI come from the germline V gene (reference sequence). CDR3 length equals 18 residues. The germline V and J ends were trimmed by 2 bases and 0 bases, with 17 bases remaining between them. Written as DNA, the CDR3 is TGTGCCAGCAGTTACCTCGGACCGCAGCCAAGTAGCAATCAGCCCCAGCATTTT. Its translation is CASSYLGPQPSSNQPQHF.

This clonotype was observed a single time. The chain has TRBV9 and TRBJ1-6; 7 bases match TRBD1. This CDR3 is 16 amino acids long. V dropped 9 bases and J dropped 0; count of bases not matched to a gene: 9. The V gene's germline CDR1 is SGDLS and CDR2 YYNGEE. CDR3 sequence (DNA): TGTGCCATTACAGGGGACAGCGCCTCCTATAATTCACCCCTCCACTTT. This gives the protein CAITGDSASYNSPLHF.

The chain carries TRBV15 and TRBJ2-5; no reliable D call. Trimming shortened V by 0 bases and J by 5 bases, and 13 bases separated the two germline ends. The CDR3 length is 15 residues. CDR1 and CDR2 (germline): LNHNV, YYDKDF (reference sequence). The chain's CDR3 is CATSREYMDGETQYF. The CDR3 DNA is TGTGCCACCAGCAGAGAGTACATGGACGGGGAGACCCAGTACTTC.

This clonotype has a count of ten or more. V usage is TRBV6-5 and J usage is TRBJ1-2; 12 bases agree with TRBD1. V gave up 6 bases and J gave up 8 bases; unmatched junction bases: 10. Germline V gives CDR1 MNHEY, CDR2 SVGAGI. This CDR3 contains 15 residues. CDR3: CASRGGGQGAQGYTF. The CDR3 region has the DNA TGTGCCAGCAGAGGAGGGGGACAGGGGGCGCAAGGCTACACCTTC.

This clonotype occurred many times. This chain links TRBV2 with TRBJ2-7; 7 nucleotides align to TRBD2. The CDR3 has 12 amino acids. CDR1 is SNHLY, CDR2 FYNNEI, per germline. The V segment lost 6 bases and the J segment 6 bases; nucleotides outside the gene matches: 5. The CDR3 protein is CASRRERSEQYF. The CDR3 nucleotides are TGTGCCAGCAGGCGGGAGAGGTCCGAGCAGTACTTC.

The CDR3 region is CSARSSGGGNQPQHF. The DNA for the CDR3 is TGCAGTGCTAGATCGAGCGGGGGCGGCAATCAGCCCCAGCATTTT. V gene TRBV20-1 combines with J gene TRBJ1-5; a possible D gene is TRBD1 (6 bases). The germline V gene encodes CDR1 DFQATT and CDR2 SNEGSKA (reference sequence). Trimming left V 2 bases short and J 2 bases short, with 13 bases between. The length of the CDR3 is 15 residues.

With respect to this clonotype: The missing conserved phenylalanine or tryptophan at the end of this CDR3 makes a read error likely. The rearrangement joins TRBV2 to TRBJ1-1, with D perhaps TRBD1 (6 bases). Between the trimmed V and J ends, which lost 6 bases and 0 bases, there was a span of 8 bases. The CDR3 is 13 amino acids. Germline-derived CDR1 and CDR2 are SNHLY and FYNNEI. The CDR3 loop is CASRGALNTEAFL. CDR3 sequence (DNA): TGTGCCAGCAGGGGGGCCTTGAACACTGAAGCTTTCCTT.

This clonotype was counted a few times. CDR3 nucleotides: TGTGCCAGCAGTTGGGGACAGGGGGGTCAGCCCCAGCATTTT. Translated: CASSWGQGGQPQHF. The V call is TRBV12-3 or TRBV12-4, the J call TRBJ1-5, with 11 nucleotides matching TRBD1. J lost 6 bases, V lost 4 bases, and 2 bases had no gene match. This CDR3 contains 14 residues.

This clonotype was seen repeatedly, ten times or more. The J gene is TRBJ2-2, the V gene TRBV5-1; unclear D gene. The CDR3 is made up of 15 amino acids. Trimming removed 4 bases at V and 0 bases at J, with 10 bases between. Germline CDR1 reads SGHRS; CDR2 reads YFSETQ. DNA of the CDR3: TGCGCCAGCAGCCTCAGTGGTGCGAACACCGGGGAGCTGTTTTTT. As protein: CASSLSGANTGELFF.

This chain joins TRBV15 and TRBJ1-5; D call uncertain. From germline, CDR1 is LNHNV and CDR2 YYDKDF (reference sequence). The CDR3 is 15 residues long. Trimming pared 11 bases from V and 0 bases from J, leaving 17 bases between. The CDR3 region is CASRGLAYSNQPQHF. As DNA, the CDR3 is TGTGCCTCACGGGGTCTAGCATATAGCAATCAGCCCCAGCATTTT.